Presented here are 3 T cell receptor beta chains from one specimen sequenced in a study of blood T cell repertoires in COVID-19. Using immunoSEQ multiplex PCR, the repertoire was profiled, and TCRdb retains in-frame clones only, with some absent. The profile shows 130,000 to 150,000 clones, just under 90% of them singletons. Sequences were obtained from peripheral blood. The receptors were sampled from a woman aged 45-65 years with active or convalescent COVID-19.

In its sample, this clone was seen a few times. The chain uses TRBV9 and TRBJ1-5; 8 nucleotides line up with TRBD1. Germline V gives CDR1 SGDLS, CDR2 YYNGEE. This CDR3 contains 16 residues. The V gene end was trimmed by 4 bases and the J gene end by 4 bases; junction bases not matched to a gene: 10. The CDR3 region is CASSPGTGALNQPQHF. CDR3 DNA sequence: TGTGCCAGCAGCCCGGGGACAGGCGCCCTAAATCAGCCCCAGCATTTT.

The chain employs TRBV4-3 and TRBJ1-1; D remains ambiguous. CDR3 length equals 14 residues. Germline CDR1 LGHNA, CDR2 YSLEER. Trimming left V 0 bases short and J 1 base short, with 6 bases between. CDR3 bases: TGCGCCAGCAGCCAAGATCGGAGGAACACTGAAGCTTTCTTT. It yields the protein CASSQDRRNTEAFF.

CDR3 residues: CASPAGETNTGELFF. The CDR3, as DNA: TGTGCCAGCCCGGCGGGGGAAACGAACACCGGGGAGCTGTTTTTT. The rearrangement uses TRBV18 and TRBJ2-2; 7 bases map to TRBD2. Unmatched junction bases numbered 6, after V lost 8 bases and J lost 0 bases. Germline-derived CDR1 and CDR2 are KGHSH and LQKENI. The CDR3 is 15 residues long.